The 23 T cell receptor beta chains listed next were all sequenced from one sample in a study of shared clonotypes between healthy human individuals (dated by TCRdb to about 2020). CD8 naive samples were CD45RO-negative cells positively selected for CCR7, giving a CD45RA+CCR7+ population that excluded TemRA cells. The library came from the immunoSEQ multiplex PCR assay. This is the immuneACCESS table as TCRdb keeps it, with only in-frame sequences that have V and J called. A part of the clones is gone; compared with another copy, unresolved V genes explain less than half, and the rest is unexplained. Across this sample there are some 2.1 million clones, with less than 95% seen only once. The ten most abundant clones make up 1% to 1.3% of the sample. The sequenced sample consisted of naive CD8+ T cells sorted from blood. The sample's cell subset or site label is to be understood as: CD45RA+CCR7+. The receptors shown here come from a man in his late teens or twenties in good health.

V gene TRBV11-3 combines with J gene TRBJ2-1, with no clear D. Germline CDR1 SGHNT, CDR2 YENEEA. Deletions cut 4 bases from V and 3 bases from J, with 7 bases between. The CDR3 has 13 residues. CDR3 loop: CASSSTNYNEQFF. As DNA, the CDR3 is TGTGCCAGCAGCTCCACCAACTACAATGAGCAGTTCTTC.

The chain links TRBV5-6 to TRBJ2-1; 8 nucleotides align to TRBD1. V dropped 2 bases and J dropped 0; count of bases not matched to a gene: 4. This CDR3 contains 16 residues. Germline loops: CDR1 SGHDT, CDR2 YYEEEE. In DNA form, the CDR3 reads TGTGCCAGCAGCTTAGACAGGGGTTACTCCTACAATGAGCAGTTCTTC. Translating gives CASSLDRGYSYNEQFF.

Turning to this clone: Distinct nucleotide sequences in the sample also encode this CDR3. The chain links TRBV5-8 to TRBJ2-7; 7 bases are shared with TRBD1. In germline, CDR1 is SGHTS, CDR2 YDEGEE. This CDR3 contains 14 residues. With 0 bases clipped from V and 5 bases from J, the junction kept 5 bases outside the gene matches. CDR3 nucleotides: TGTGCCAGCAGCTTGGGCAGGGGGAGTGACGAGCAGTACTTC. Its protein product is CASSLGRGSDEQYF.

This clone was counted only a few times. The chain links TRBV4-1 to TRBJ2-7; D is uncertain. The CDR3 is made up of 13 amino acids. CDR1 MGHRA and CDR2 YSYEKL come from the germline V gene. V lost 0 bases and J 5 bases, leaving 8 bases between the germline ends. CDR3 protein: CASSQDRFNEQYF. The CDR3 coding sequence is TGCGCCAGCAGCCAAGATAGATTCAACGAGCAGTACTTC.

This chain links TRBV19 with TRBJ1-1; no clear D gene. This CDR3 region has 13 residues. V was pared by 7 bases and J by 0 bases, with 9 bases between. In germline, CDR1 is LNHDA, CDR2 SQIVND (reference sequence). CDR3 sequence: CASTRGMNTEAFF. CDR3 DNA: TGTGCCAGTACTCGCGGGATGAACACTGAAGCTTTCTTT.

V usage is TRBV4-3 and J usage is TRBJ2-7; TRBD2 matches at 9 bases. The CDR3 loop spans 16 amino acids. Looked up from germline, CDR1 is LGHNA and CDR2 is YSLEER. The V gene end was trimmed by 1 base and the J gene end by 2 bases; junction bases not matched to a gene: 6. CDR3 DNA sequence: TGCGCCAGCAGCCAAGGGGGTCTAGCGGGAACCTACGAGCAGTACTTC. It yields the protein CASSQGGLAGTYEQYF.

Remarks on this clone: The sample contains more than one DNA sequence encoding this CDR3. The rearrangement joins TRBV5-1 to TRBJ1-1, with a tentative D call TRBD1 (6 bases). V was shortened by 1 base and J by 0 bases, with 10 bases between the two germline ends. Germline CDR1 SGHRS, CDR2 YFSETQ. The CDR3 is 15 amino acids. The CDR3 spells CASSLSGGLNTEAFF. CDR3 DNA: TGCGCCAGCAGCTTGTCGGGGGGCCTGAACACTGAAGCTTTCTTT.

J is TRBJ1-2 and V is TRBV7-2; unclear D gene. V gave up 3 bases and J gave up 0 bases, with 11 bases separating them. The length of the CDR3 is 15 residues. Germline CDR1 and CDR2: SGHTA and FQGNSA. CDR3 nucleotides: TGTGCCAGCAGCTTTTCCGGGGTAGCTAACTATGGCTACACCTTC. It is translated as CASSFSGVANYGYTF.

The V and J genes are TRBV6-1 and TRBJ1-1; D gene unclear. V gave up 7 bases and J gave up 6 bases, with 6 bases separating them. This CDR3 comprises 10 residues. Germline loops: CDR1 MNHNS, CDR2 SASEGT. CDR3 protein: CASKGAEAFF. The CDR3 nucleotides are TGTGCCAGCAAGGGCGCTGAAGCTTTCTTT.

The V and J genes are TRBV13 and TRBJ2-4; no definite D call. Germline-derived CDR1 and CDR2 are PRHDT and FYEKMQ (reference sequence). The CDR3 spans 13 residues. V was pared by 5 bases and J by 0 bases, with 5 bases between. In nucleotides, the CDR3 is TGTGCCAGCAGCCAGCTAGCCAAAAACATTCAGTACTTC. It codes for CASSQLAKNIQYF.

In regard to this clone: Other DNA sequences from this sample encode an identical CDR3 as well. This chain links TRBV27 with TRBJ1-5; D unclear. The CDR3 consists of 14 residues. V lost 3 bases to trimming and J lost 1 base, with 7 bases between them. Germline V gene lookup returns CDR1 MNHEY and CDR2 SMNVEV (reference sequence). The CDR3 region is CASSFGVSNQPQHF. CDR3 nucleotides: TGTGCCAGCAGTTTCGGTGTAAGCAATCAGCCCCAGCATTTT.

V usage is TRBV6-1 and J usage is TRBJ2-3; D might be TRBD2 (8 bases). Germline V gene data show CDR1 as MNHNS and CDR2 as SASEGT. Trimming took 3 bases from V and 4 from J, leaving 14 bases between them. The CDR3 has 15 residues. The CDR3 protein is CASSDGRGLADTQYF. Written as DNA, the CDR3 is TGTGCCAGCAGTGACGGGAGGGGGCTTGCAGATACGCAGTATTTT.

This clone came up once. Compared with germline, one end of the junction differs, possibly owing to a read error. The chain links TRBV5-5 to TRBJ2-7, with 7 bases aligning to TRBD1. This CDR3 region has 12 residues. Germline values: CDR1 SGHKS, CDR2 YYEKEE (reference sequence). CDR3 sequence (DNA): TGTGCCAGCAGCTTATTCGGACAGGCGCCTTTCTTC. Translated, it gives CASSLFGQAPFF.

This chain uses TRBV7-9 with TRBJ1-5; D is possibly TRBD1 (5 bases). Germline assignment: CDR1 SEHNR and CDR2 FQNEAQ (reference sequence). Between the trimmed V and J ends, which lost 3 bases and 5 bases, there was a span of 11 bases. The CDR3 sequence is 14 residues long. The CDR3 DNA reads TGTGCCAGCAGCTTCGCCCAGGGCGATCAGCCCCAGCATTTT. It encodes CASSFAQGDQPQHF. The variable domain in full, completed from reference TRBV7-9 and TRBJ1-5, reads DTGVSQNPRHKITKRGQNVTFRCDPISEHNRLYWYRQTLGQGPEFLTYFQNEAQLEKSRLLSDRFSAERPKGSFSTLEIQRTEQGDSAMYLCASSFAQGDQPQHFGDGTRLSIL.

The chain has TRBV7-9 and TRBJ2-7, with 11 nucleotides matching TRBD2. Germline loops: CDR1 SEHNR, CDR2 FQNEAQ (reference sequence). This CDR3 has 15 amino acids. V lost 5 bases and J lost 3; bases outside the gene matches: 6. For the CDR3, the DNA is TGTGCCAGCAGCCCATCGGGACTAGCGGTCTACGAGCAGTACTTC. This translates into CASSPSGLAVYEQYF.

This chain connects TRBV29-1 to TRBJ1-2; TRBD1 matches at 8 bases. Germline V gives CDR1 SQVTM, CDR2 ANQGSEA. The CDR3 spans 12 residues. Germline trimming cut 3 bases from V and 6 bases from J; bases unmatched to any gene: 3. The CDR3 loop is CSVDQQGDGYTF. CDR3 DNA: TGCAGCGTTGATCAACAGGGGGATGGCTACACCTTC.

This chain joins TRBV5-6 and TRBJ1-3, with 10 positions matching TRBD1. The CDR3 consists of 15 residues. CDR1 and CDR2 from the germline V gene are SGHDT and YYEEEE. V dropped 5 bases and J dropped 3; count of bases not matched to a gene: 5. CDR3 sequence (DNA): TGTGCCAGCAGGGTGACAGGGGGCAGTGGAAACACCATATATTTT. It yields the protein CASRVTGGSGNTIYF.

The CDR3, as DNA: TGTGCCAGCAGTCCACTACAGGGGGCTGTTCAGCCCCAGCATTTT. The encoded protein is CASSPLQGAVQPQHF. The chain recombines TRBV27 with TRBJ1-5; 9 nucleotides agree with TRBD1. Per the germline V gene, CDR1 is MNHEY and CDR2 is SMNVEV (reference sequence). With V trimmed by 5 bases and J by 6 bases, 8 bases remained unmatched. The length of the CDR3 is 15 residues.

V usage is TRBV7-9 and J usage is TRBJ1-4; 8 bases map to TRBD1. This CDR3 spans 18 amino acids. Looked up from germline, CDR1 is SEHNR and CDR2 is FQNEAQ (reference sequence). After removal of 6 bases from V and 2 bases from J, the junction contained 14 bases not matched to a gene. The CDR3 nucleotides are TGTGCCAGCAGTTCGAGACCGGGACAGGCGGTCACTAATGAAAAACTGTTTTTT. This sequence encodes CASSSRPGQAVTNEKLFF.

V gene TRBV5-1 combines with J gene TRBJ2-2; D unresolved. V lost 7 bases and J 4 bases, leaving 8 bases between the germline ends. CDR1 and CDR2 from the germline V gene are SGHRS and YFSETQ. There are 12 residues in the CDR3. The CDR3 spells CASWAGTGELFF. As DNA, the CDR3 is TGCGCCAGCTGGGCAGGCACCGGGGAGCTGTTTTTT.

The J gene is TRBJ1-1, the V gene TRBV10-3; 8 bases line up with TRBD1. CDR1 is ENHRY, CDR2 SYGVKD, per germline. Trimming at V came to 0 bases and at J to 4 bases, leaving 1 base not matched to a gene. This CDR3 has 14 amino acids. CDR3 sequence: CAISESGQGTEAFF. The DNA of the CDR3 is TGTGCCATCAGTGAGTCCGGACAGGGCACTGAAGCTTTCTTT.

The V and J genes are TRBV4-3 and TRBJ1-3; D gene uncertain. Trimming stripped 1 base from V and 3 bases from J, with 19 bases between. This CDR3 contains 18 residues. The germline V gene has CDR1 LGHNA and CDR2 YSLEER. The CDR3 coding sequence is TGCGCCAGCAGCCAAGGGGGAAACGAGGGAATTAGTGGAAACACCATATATTTT. The encoded protein is CASSQGGNEGISGNTIYF.

This clone was counted a single time. This chain connects TRBV30 to TRBJ2-2; D gene ambiguous. Germline CDR1 and CDR2: GTSNPN and SVGIG (reference sequence). The CDR3 length is 13 residues. Trimming removed 5 bases from V and 5 bases from J, with 12 bases in between. DNA for the CDR3: TGTGCCTGGGCCTTCGACATAACCGGGGAGCTGTTTTTT. Protein sequence: CAWAFDITGELFF.